A selection of T cell receptor beta chains follows, all from one sample in a study of cytomegalovirus exposure and HLA in healthy donors. Sequencing used immunoSEQ multiplex PCR; TCRdb keeps in-frame clones, though not all of them. The repertoire has around 53,000 clones, roughly 80% of them found once; the top ten carry about 1.4%. Input material: PBMCs. These receptors were taken from a man under 40 in good health and CMV-seronegative. The CDR3 runs from the conserved cysteine through the conserved F or W. The order of the fields is clone size, V gene, D gene, J gene, CDR3 protein, CDR3 DNA. The D gene is left open where the match is weak. Part of the rows lack a size; the others show once, few, many or a class for expanded clones.

>.|TRBV7-9|.|TRBJ1-3
CASYSGAGDTIYF
TGTGCCAGCTACTCAGGGGCGGGGGACACCATATATTTT
>.|TRBV5-1|TRBD2|TRBJ2-3
CASSLQLAGGSPGTDTQYF
TGCGCCAGCAGCCTCCAACTAGCGGGGGGGTCCCCTGGCACAGATACGCAGTATTTT
>few|TRBV7-3|TRBD2|TRBJ2-1
CASSLTGTSGYNEQFF
TGTGCCAGCAGCTTAACGGGGACTAGCGGCTACAATGAGCAGTTCTTC
>.|TRBV19|.|TRBJ1-5
CASSRAGYSNQPQHF
TGTGCCAGTAGTAGGGCAGGCTATAGCAATCAGCCCCAGCATTTT
>.|TRBV11-1|.|TRBJ2-7
CASSLLGTHTSYEQYF
TGTGCCAGCAGCTTGCTCGGGACACACACCTCCTACGAGCAGTACTTC
>.|TRBV7-6|.|TRBJ2-5
CASSLARPETQYF
TGTGCCAGCAGCTTAGCGAGGCCAGAGACCCAGTACTTC
>.|TRBV28|.|TRBJ1-6
CASSLSPSDVASVLNSPLHF
TGTGCCAGCAGTTTATCCCCTTCTGATGTGGCCTCCGTCCTTAATTCACCCCTCCACTTT
>.|TRBV2|TRBD2|TRBJ2-5
CASTLKGYKRGQETQYF
TGTGCCAGCACCTTGAAAGGTTATAAGCGGGGCCAAGAGACCCAGTACTTC
>.|TRBV19|TRBD1|TRBJ2-1
CASSPQGDSYNEQFF
TGTGCCAGTAGCCCGCAGGGGGACTCCTACAATGAGCAGTTCTTC
>.|TRBV18|.|TRBJ2-2
CASSPEGATNTGELFF
TGTGCCAGCTCACCGGAGGGGGCGACGAACACCGGGGAGCTGTTTTTT
>.|TRBV6-5|.|TRBJ2-2
CASSTTGGGELFF
TGTGCCAGCAGTACGACAGGTGGCGGGGAGCTGTTTTTT
>.|TRBV30|.|TRBJ1-5
CAWTQGYNQPQHF
TGTGCCTGGACACAGGGCTACAATCAGCCCCAGCATTTT
>.|TRBV19|.|TRBJ2-1
CASSIESAGSPNEQFF
TGTGCCAGTAGTATAGAGTCGGCAGGGTCTCCCAATGAGCAGTTCTTC
>.|TRBV7-8|TRBD2|TRBJ2-1
CASSTRLFQAQRGGDEYEQFF
TGTGCCAGCAGCACCCGTTTGTTTCAGGCCCAGCGGGGGGGCGATGAGTATGAGCAGTTCTTC
>.|TRBV30|TRBD2|TRBJ2-2
CAWSGGAGELFF
TGTGCCTGGAGCGGGGGGGCCGGGGAGCTGTTTTTT
>.|TRBV29-1|.|TRBJ2-5
CSVVRSTGQETQYF
TGCAGCGTTGTTCGTTCGACAGGCCAAGAGACCCAGTACTTC
>.|TRBV2|TRBD2|TRBJ2-5
CASRETLAAGERTQYF
TGTGCCAGCAGAGAAACGCTAGCGGCGGGGGAAAGGACCCAGTACTTC
>.|TRBV4-1|TRBD1|TRBJ1-1
CASSRTGGLTPEAFF
TGCGCCAGCAGCCGAACAGGGGGCCTTACCCCTGAAGCTTTCTTT
>.|TRBV9|TRBD1|TRBJ1-2
CASSGPQGGGINGYTF
TGTGCCAGCAGCGGCCCACAGGGGGGCGGGATCAATGGCTACACCTTC
>.|TRBV7-9|.|TRBJ2-5
CASSLLGETQYF
TGTGCCAGCAGCTTACTCGGAGAGACCCAGTACTTC
>.|TRBV7-2|TRBD1|TRBJ2-3
CASRPPGGRTDTQYF
TGTGCCAGCAGGCCCCCAGGGGGCCGCACAGATACGCAGTATTTT
>.|TRBV27|TRBD1|TRBJ2-7
CASSTGGEQYF
TGTGCCAGCAGTACAGGGGGAGAGCAGTACTTC
>.|TRBV27|.|TRBJ2-7
CASRKRPGHYSYEQYF
TGTGCCAGCAGGAAGCGACCGGGACACTACTCCTACGAGCAGTACTTC
>.|TRBV2|.|TRBJ2-7
CASSGKQYSYEQYF
TGTGCCAGCAGTGGCAAACAATACTCCTACGAGCAGTACTTC
>.|TRBV4-3|TRBD1|TRBJ1-3
CASSQETTGVGNTIYF
TGCGCCAGCAGCCAAGAGACGACAGGGGTTGGGAACACCATATATTTT
>.|TRBV4-3|TRBD1|TRBJ1-4
CASSQDLRTGQKLFF
TGCGCCAGCAGCCAAGATTTACGGACAGGCCAAAAACTGTTTTTT
>once|TRBV11-3|.|TRBJ1-1
CASSPHLVGGNTEAFF
TGTGCCAGCAGCCCCCACCTCGTGGGGGGGAACACTGAAGCTTTCTTT
>.|TRBV5-4|.|TRBJ1-2
CASSLTGTSYGYTF
TGTGCCAGCAGCTTAACAGGGACGAGCTATGGCTACACCTTC
>once|TRBV27|TRBD2|TRBJ2-7
CASSTTPGGYYEQYF
TGTGCCAGCAGCACAACCCCCGGGGGGTACTACGAGCAGTACTTC
>.|TRBV30|.|TRBJ1-5
CAWSVNGGYQPQHF
TGTGCCTGGAGTGTAAATGGGGGCTATCAGCCCCAGCATTTT
>.|TRBV6-1|TRBD1|TRBJ1-1
CASRGTGLSTEAFF
TGTGCCAGCAGGGGGACAGGGCTGAGCACTGAAGCTTTCTTT
>few|TRBV7-8|TRBD2|TRBJ2-3
CATSGRGLPSTDTQYF
TGTGCCACCAGTGGGCGGGGGTTGCCTAGCACAGATACGCAGTATTTT
>.|TRBV27|.|TRBJ1-5
CASRLAGSSNQPQHF
TGTGCCAGCAGGTTAGCGGGGTCAAGCAATCAGCCCCAGCATTTT
>once|TRBV7-2|TRBD1|TRBJ1-2
CASSHQGALNYGYTF
TGTGCCAGCAGTCACCAGGGGGCCCTTAACTATGGCTACACCTTC
>.|TRBV18|.|TRBJ2-7
CASSPDLQGSEQYF
TGTGCCAGCTCACCAGATCTCCAGGGCAGCGAGCAGTACTTC
>.|TRBV5-1|.|TRBJ2-6
CASSLPTGSYGANVLTF
TGCGCCAGCAGCTTACCCACAGGGTCGTATGGGGCCAACGTCCTGACTTTC
>.|TRBV6-4|.|TRBJ2-3
CASSPGEADTQYF
TGTGCCAGCAGTCCCGGGGAAGCAGATACGCAGTATTTT
>.|TRBV7-2|.|TRBJ1-6
CASSFADISMGSPLHF
TGTGCCAGCAGCTTCGCGGACATCAGTATGGGATCACCCCTCCACTTT
>.|TRBV29-1|TRBD2|TRBJ2-3
CSGRLAGGVDTQYF
TGCAGCGGAAGACTAGCGGGAGGTGTAGATACGCAGTATTTT
>.|TRBV27|.|TRBJ2-3
CASRYLNPTADTQYF
TGTGCCAGCAGATACCTTAACCCTACAGCAGATACGCAGTATTTT
>.|TRBV5-1|TRBD2|TRBJ2-3
CASSLGLAGARRHRDTQYF
TGCGCCAGCAGCTTGGGCCTAGCGGGGGCCCGAAGACACAGAGATACGCAGTATTTT
>.|TRBV2|.|TRBJ2-1
CASSEMGGTQFF
TGTGCCAGCAGTGAAATGGGCGGGACGCAGTTCTTC
>.|TRBV6-5|TRBD1|TRBJ2-3
CASRYGQGLTDTQYF
TGTGCCAGCAGATACGGACAGGGCCTCACAGATACGCAGTATTTT
>.|TRBV7-2|TRBD1|TRBJ1-2
CASSSTLRQGINYGYTF
TGTGCCAGCAGCTCAACCCTAAGACAGGGGATCAACTATGGCTACACCTTC
>.|TRBV5-6|TRBD2|TRBJ2-1
CASSSLGGVSYNEQFF
TGTGCCAGCAGCTCGCTGGGAGGGGTGAGCTACAATGAGCAGTTCTTC
>.|TRBV30|TRBD1|TRBJ2-7
CAWRGQLDSYEQYF
TGTGCCTGGAGGGGACAGTTAGACTCCTACGAGCAGTACTTC